This T cell receptor beta chain was documented in a study of OX40 agonist ivuxolimab in advanced cancers. At the level of the study: While on treatment, patients had intravenous ivuxolimab at 0.01 to 10 mg/kg every 2 weeks.

Sequencing was performed with immunoSEQ multiplex PCR; in TCRdb, only in-frame clones are kept and a portion is missing. The sample has over 85,000 clones, roughly 83% seen once. Patients who had autoimmune disease history or got systemic immunosuppression were left out. On this clone: Its target is not known.

The CDR3 length is 14 residues. CDR1 is KGHSH, CDR2 LQKENI, per germline. J was trimmed by 3 bases and V by 5 bases; bases with no gene match: 5. Study results and caveats: Relatively little clonal expansion, among the lowest observed, appeared in partial responders at 0.1-3.0 mg/kg. In general, CD8+ T cells held more expanded clones than CD4+ did, on average.

The clonotype comes from an adult with an advanced solid tumor such as melanoma, head and neck, liver or kidney cancer. Sequenced here: CD4+ or CD8+ T cells sorted from blood, sampled in a trial of the OX40 agonist ivuxolimab. The chain couples TRBV18 to TRBJ2-7, with 9 bases identical to TRBD1. This CDR3 reads CASSGRDRDYEQYF. For the CDR3, the DNA is TGTGCCAGCTCAGGCCGGGACAGGGACTACGAGCAGTACTTC.